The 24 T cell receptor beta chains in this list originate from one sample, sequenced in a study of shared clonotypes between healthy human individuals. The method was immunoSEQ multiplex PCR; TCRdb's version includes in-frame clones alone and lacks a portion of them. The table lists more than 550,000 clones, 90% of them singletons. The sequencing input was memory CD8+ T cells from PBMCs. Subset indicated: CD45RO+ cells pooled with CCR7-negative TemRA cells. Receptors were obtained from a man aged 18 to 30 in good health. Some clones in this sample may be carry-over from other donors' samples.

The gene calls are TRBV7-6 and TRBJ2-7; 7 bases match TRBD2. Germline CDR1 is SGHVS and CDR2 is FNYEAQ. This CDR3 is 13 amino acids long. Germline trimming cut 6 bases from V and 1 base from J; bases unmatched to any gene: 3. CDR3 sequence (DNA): TGTGCCAGCAGGGGGGAGGGATCCTACGAGCAGTACTTC. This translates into CASRGEGSYEQYF.

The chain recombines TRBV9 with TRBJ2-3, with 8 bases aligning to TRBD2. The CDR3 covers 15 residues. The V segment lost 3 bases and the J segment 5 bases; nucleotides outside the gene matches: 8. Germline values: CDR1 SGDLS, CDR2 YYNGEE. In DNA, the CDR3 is TGTGCCAGCAGCGAGGGACTAGTCTTGCGAGATACGCAGTATTTT. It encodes CASSEGLVLRDTQYF.

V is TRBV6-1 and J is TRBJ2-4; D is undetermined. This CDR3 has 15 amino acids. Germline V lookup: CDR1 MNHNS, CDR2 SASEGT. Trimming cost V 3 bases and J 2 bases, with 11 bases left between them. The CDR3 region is CASSEWFRSKNIQYF. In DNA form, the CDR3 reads TGTGCCAGCAGTGAGTGGTTCAGGTCCAAAAACATTCAGTACTTC.

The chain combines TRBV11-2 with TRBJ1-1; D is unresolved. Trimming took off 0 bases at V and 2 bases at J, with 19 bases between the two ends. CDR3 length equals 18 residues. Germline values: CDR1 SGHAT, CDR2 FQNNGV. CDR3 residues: CASSLDRGVPVANTEAFF. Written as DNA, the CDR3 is TGTGCCAGCAGCTTAGATCGTGGGGTTCCGGTGGCCAACACTGAAGCTTTCTTT.

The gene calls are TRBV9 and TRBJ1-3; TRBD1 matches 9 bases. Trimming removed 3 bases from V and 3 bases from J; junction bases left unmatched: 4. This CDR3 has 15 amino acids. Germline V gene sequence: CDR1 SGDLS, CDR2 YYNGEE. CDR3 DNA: TGTGCCAGCAGCGACACAGGGGGCTTTGGAAACACCATATATTTT. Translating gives CASSDTGGFGNTIYF.

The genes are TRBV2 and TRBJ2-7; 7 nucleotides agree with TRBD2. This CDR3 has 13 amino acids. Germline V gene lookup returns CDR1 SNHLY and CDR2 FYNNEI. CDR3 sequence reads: CGIRLANLREQYF. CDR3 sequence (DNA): TGTGGAATAAGACTAGCCAACCTGAGGGAGCAGTACTTC.

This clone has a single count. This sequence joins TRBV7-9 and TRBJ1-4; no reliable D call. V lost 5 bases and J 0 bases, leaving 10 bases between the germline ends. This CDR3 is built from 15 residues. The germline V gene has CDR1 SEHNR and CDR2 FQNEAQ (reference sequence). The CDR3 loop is CASSQYSSTNEKLFF. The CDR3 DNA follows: TGTGCCAGCAGCCAATACAGCTCAACTAATGAAAAACTGTTTTTT.

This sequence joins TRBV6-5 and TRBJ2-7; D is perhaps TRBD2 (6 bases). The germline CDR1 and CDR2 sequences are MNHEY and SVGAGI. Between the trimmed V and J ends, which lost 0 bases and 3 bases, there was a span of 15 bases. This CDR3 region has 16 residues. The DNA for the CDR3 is TGTGCCAGCAGTTACTCTAGCGGCCAGAAAAACTACGAGCAGTACTTC. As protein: CASSYSSGQKNYEQYF.

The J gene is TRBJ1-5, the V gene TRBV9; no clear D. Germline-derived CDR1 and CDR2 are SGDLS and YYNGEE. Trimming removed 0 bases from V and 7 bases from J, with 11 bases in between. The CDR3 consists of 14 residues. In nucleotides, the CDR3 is TGTGCCAGCAGCGTAGGGCGGGGTGGGCAGCCCCAGCATTTT. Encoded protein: CASSVGRGGQPQHF.

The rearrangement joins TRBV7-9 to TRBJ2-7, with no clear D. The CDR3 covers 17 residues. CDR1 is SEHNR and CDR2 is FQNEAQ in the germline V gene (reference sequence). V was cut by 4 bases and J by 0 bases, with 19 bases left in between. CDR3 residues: CASSSSVVVWGSYEQYF. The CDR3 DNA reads TGTGCCAGCAGCTCCAGTGTCGTCGTGTGGGGCTCCTACGAGCAGTACTTC.

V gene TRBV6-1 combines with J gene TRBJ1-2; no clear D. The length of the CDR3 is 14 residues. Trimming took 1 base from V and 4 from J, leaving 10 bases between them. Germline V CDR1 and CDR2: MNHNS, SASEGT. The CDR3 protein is CASSEEAPLYGYTF. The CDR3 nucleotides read TGTGCCAGCAGTGAAGAGGCCCCTCTCTATGGCTACACCTTC.

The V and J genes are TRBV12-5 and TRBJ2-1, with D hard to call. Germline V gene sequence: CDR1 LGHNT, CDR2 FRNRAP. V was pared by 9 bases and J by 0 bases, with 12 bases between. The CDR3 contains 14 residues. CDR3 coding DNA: TGTGCTAGCACTGGGTCGAGCTCCTACAATGAGCAGTTCTTC. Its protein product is CASTGSSSYNEQFF. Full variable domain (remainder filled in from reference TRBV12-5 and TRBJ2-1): DARVTQTPRHKVTEMGQEVTMRCQPILGHNTVFWYRQTMMQGLELLAYFRNRAPLDDSGMPKDRFSAEMPDATLATLKIQPSEPRDSAVYFCASTGSSSYNEQFFGPGTRLTVL.

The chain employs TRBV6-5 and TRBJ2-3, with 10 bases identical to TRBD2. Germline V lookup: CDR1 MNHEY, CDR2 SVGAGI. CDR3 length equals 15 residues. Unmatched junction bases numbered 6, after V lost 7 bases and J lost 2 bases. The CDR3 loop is CASNVLAGVTDTQYF. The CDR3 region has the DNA TGTGCCAGCAATGTCCTAGCGGGAGTCACAGATACGCAGTATTTT.

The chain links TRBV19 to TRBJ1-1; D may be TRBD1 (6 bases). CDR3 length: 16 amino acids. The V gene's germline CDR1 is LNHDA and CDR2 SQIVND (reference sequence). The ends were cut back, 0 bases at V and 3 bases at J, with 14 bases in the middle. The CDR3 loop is CASSIEGMRGDTEAFF. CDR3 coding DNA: TGTGCCAGTAGTATAGAAGGGATGAGGGGGGACACTGAAGCTTTCTTT.

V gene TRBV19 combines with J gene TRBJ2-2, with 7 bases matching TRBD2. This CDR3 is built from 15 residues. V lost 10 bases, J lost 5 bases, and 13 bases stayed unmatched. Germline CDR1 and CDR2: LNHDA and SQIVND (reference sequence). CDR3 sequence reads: CATLQAGKGTGELFF. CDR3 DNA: TGTGCCACCCTACAAGCGGGAAAGGGTACCGGGGAGCTGTTTTTT.

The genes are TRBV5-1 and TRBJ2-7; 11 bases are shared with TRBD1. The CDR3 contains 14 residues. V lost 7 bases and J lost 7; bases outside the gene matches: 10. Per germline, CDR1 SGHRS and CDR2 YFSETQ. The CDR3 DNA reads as TGCGCCAGCCGGATCGGACAGGGGGCGCTTGAGCAGTACTTC. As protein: CASRIGQGALEQYF. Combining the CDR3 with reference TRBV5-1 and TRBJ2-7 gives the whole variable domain KAGVTQTPRYLIKTRGQQVTLSCSPISGHRSVSWYQQTPGQGLQFLFEYFSETQRNKGNFPGRFSGRQFSNSRSEMNVSTLELGDSALYLCASRIGQGALEQYFGPGTRLTVT.

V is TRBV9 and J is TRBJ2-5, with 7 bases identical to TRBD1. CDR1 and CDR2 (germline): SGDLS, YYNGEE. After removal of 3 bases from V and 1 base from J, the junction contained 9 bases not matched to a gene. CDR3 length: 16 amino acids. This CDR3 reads CASSAKQTGTQETQYF. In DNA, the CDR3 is TGTGCCAGCAGCGCAAAGCAGACAGGGACCCAAGAGACCCAGTACTTC. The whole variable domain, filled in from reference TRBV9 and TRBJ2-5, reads DSGVTQTPKHLITATGQRVTLRCSPRSGDLSVYWYQQSLDQGLQFLIQYYNGEERAKGNILERFSAQQFPDLHSELNLSSLELGDSALYFCASSAKQTGTQETQYFGPGTRLLVL.

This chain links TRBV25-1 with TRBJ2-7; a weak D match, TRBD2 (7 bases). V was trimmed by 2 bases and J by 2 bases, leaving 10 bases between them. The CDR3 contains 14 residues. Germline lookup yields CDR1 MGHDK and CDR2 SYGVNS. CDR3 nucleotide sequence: TGTGCCAGCAGTGAAGGGGGGGCGGCCTACGAGCAGTACTTC. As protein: CASSEGGAAYEQYF.

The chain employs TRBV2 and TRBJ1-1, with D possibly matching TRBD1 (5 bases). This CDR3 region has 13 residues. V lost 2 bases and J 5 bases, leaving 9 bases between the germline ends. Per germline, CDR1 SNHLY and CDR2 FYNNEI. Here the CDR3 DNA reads TGTGCCAGCAGTGAATGGGGGGGAACTGAAGCTTTCTTT. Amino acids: CASSEWGGTEAFF.

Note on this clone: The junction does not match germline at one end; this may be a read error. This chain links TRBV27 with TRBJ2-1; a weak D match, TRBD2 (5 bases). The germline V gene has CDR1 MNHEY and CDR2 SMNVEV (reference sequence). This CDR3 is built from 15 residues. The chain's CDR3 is CASSWAPSSYTEQFF. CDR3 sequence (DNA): TGTGCCAGCAGTTGGGCCCCTAGCTCCTACACTGAGCAGTTCTTC.

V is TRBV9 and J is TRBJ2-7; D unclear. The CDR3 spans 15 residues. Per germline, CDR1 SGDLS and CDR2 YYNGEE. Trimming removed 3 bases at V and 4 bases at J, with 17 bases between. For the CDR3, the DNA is TGTGCCAGCAGCGCCAGCCCCGGACGGTCTTACGAGCAGTACTTC. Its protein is CASSASPGRSYEQYF. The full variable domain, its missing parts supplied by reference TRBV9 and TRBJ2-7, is DSGVTQTPKHLITATGQRVTLRCSPRSGDLSVYWYQQSLDQGLQFLIQYYNGEERAKGNILERFSAQQFPDLHSELNLSSLELGDSALYFCASSASPGRSYEQYFGPGTRLTVT.

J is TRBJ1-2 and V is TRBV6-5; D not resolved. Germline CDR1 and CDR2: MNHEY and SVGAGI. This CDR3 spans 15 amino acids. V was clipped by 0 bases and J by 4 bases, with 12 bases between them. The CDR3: CASSYSIESSYGYTF. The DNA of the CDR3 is TGTGCCAGCAGTTACTCGATTGAAAGTTCCTATGGCTACACCTTC.

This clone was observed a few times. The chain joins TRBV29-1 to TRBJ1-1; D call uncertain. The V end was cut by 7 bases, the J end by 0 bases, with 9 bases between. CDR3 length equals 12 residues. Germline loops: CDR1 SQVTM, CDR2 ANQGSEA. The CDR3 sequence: CSATGMNTEAFF. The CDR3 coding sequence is TGCAGCGCGACGGGCATGAACACTGAAGCTTTCTTT.

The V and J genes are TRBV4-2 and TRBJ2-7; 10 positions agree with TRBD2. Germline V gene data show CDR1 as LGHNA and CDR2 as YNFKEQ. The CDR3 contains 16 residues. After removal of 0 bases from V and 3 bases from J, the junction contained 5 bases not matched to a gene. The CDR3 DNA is TGTGCCAGCAGCCAAGAACCTAGCGGGAGTGGCTACGAGCAGTACTTC. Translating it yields CASSQEPSGSGYEQYF.